Shown below are 29 T cell receptor beta chains from a single sample sequenced in a study of T cell responses to AZD1222 COVID-19 vaccine. Repertoires were generated with immunoSEQ multiplex PCR, while TCRdb's copy carries only in-frame clones and drops some. Altogether more than 95,000 clones are present, about 93% being singletons, with the ten largest covering 5%. Sample: peripheral blood, taken on day 0 of AZD1222 vaccination. Receptor source: an adult in good health.

The chain recombines TRBV5-4 with TRBJ2-1; D might be TRBD1 (6 bases). V shed 2 bases and J shed 7 bases, with 13 bases lying between them. Germline-derived CDR1 and CDR2 are SGHNT and YYREEE (reference sequence). This CDR3 region has 14 residues. This CDR3 is CASSLPGDWNEQFF. The CDR3 nucleotides are TGTGCCAGCAGCTTACCAGGGGATTGGAATGAGCAGTTCTTC.

The V and J genes are TRBV7-9 and TRBJ2-3; 10 nucleotides align to TRBD1. The CDR3 extends over 19 amino acids. V gave up 6 bases and J gave up 4 bases; unmatched junction bases: 19. Per the germline V gene, CDR1 is SEHNR and CDR2 is FQNEAQ (reference sequence). The CDR3 DNA is TGTGCCAGCAGAAGGAGGGACAGGGGCTTAGAGGGGGACGCAGATACGCAGTATTTT. Protein sequence: CASRRRDRGLEGDADTQYF.

The chain links TRBV19 to TRBJ2-2, with 10 nucleotides matching TRBD2. The germline CDR1 and CDR2 sequences are LNHDA and SQIVND (reference sequence). V shed 4 bases and J 0 bases; nucleotides not matched to a gene: 2. The CDR3 contains 16 residues. CDR3 DNA sequence: TGTGCCAGTAGTACAGGACTAGCGGCGAACACCGGGGAGCTGTTTTTT. It is translated as CASSTGLAANTGELFF.

The genes are TRBV28 and TRBJ1-2, with 7 nucleotides matching TRBD1. Looked up from germline, CDR1 is MDHEN and CDR2 is SYDVKM. The length of the CDR3 is 14 residues. The V segment lost 5 bases and the J segment 5 bases; nucleotides outside the gene matches: 8. This CDR3 is CASSGTQGRYGYTF. In DNA form, the CDR3 reads TGTGCCAGCAGTGGAACACAGGGGAGGTATGGCTACACCTTC.

By its share, this clone is medium-sized. The rearrangement uses TRBV3-1 (or the pseudogene TRBV3-2) and TRBJ2-2; 12 bases are shared with TRBD2. The V and J ends lost 3 bases and 6 bases, in that order; junction bases with no gene match: 14. From germline, CDR1 is LGHDT and CDR2 YNNKEL (reference sequence). The CDR3 sequence is 19 residues long. CDR3 loop: CASSHPLPRTSGISGELFF. CDR3 in DNA: TGTGCCAGCAGCCACCCTCTGCCACGGACTAGCGGGATATCCGGGGAGCTGTTTTTT.

The chain couples TRBV18 to TRBJ2-1; 14 bases are shared with TRBD2. The germline V gene has CDR1 KGHSH and CDR2 LQKENI. The CDR3 covers 16 residues. After removal of 2 bases from V and 7 bases from J, the junction contained 4 bases not matched to a gene. CDR3 in amino acids: CASSPGLAGGGNEQFF. DNA of the CDR3: TGTGCCAGCTCACCAGGACTAGCGGGAGGAGGGAATGAGCAGTTCTTC.

This chain joins TRBV5-1 and TRBJ2-7; D remains ambiguous. Germline assignment: CDR1 SGHRS and CDR2 YFSETQ. The CDR3 is made up of 15 amino acids. V was clipped by 2 bases and J by 2 bases, with 14 bases between them. The CDR3 loop reads CASSFSPDLPYEQYF. The CDR3 DNA reads TGCGCCAGCAGCTTCAGCCCGGATCTCCCCTACGAGCAGTACTTC.

This chain links TRBV11-2 with TRBJ2-7; D gene unclear. The V end was cut by 0 bases, the J end by 0 bases, with 9 bases between. This CDR3 has 15 amino acids. Germline V gene sequence: CDR1 SGHAT, CDR2 FQNNGV. Written as DNA, the CDR3 is TGTGCCAGCAGCTTAGACCGAACACACTCCTACGAGCAGTACTTC. This translates into CASSLDRTHSYEQYF.

The genes are TRBV9 and TRBJ1-6, with D possibly TRBD1 on 6 matching bases. The V gene lost 0 bases and the J gene lost 5 bases, with 9 bases spanning the gap. Per the germline V gene, CDR1 is SGDLS and CDR2 is YYNGEE. The CDR3 covers 15 residues. CDR3 nucleotide sequence: TGTGCCAGCAGCGTAGGGAGGACAGATAATTCACCCCTCCACTTT. The encoded protein is CASSVGRTDNSPLHF.

The chain carries TRBV21-1 and TRBJ2-1; TRBD2, the table's D call, was not compared with the DNA. TRBV21-1 is a pseudogene. This CDR3 has 16 amino acids. The CDR3 protein is CASRESGTRRWNEQFF. CDR3 DNA sequence: TGTGCCAGCAGAGAATCCGGGACTAGGCGATGGAATGAGCAGTTCTTC.

The chain has TRBV24-1 and TRBJ2-3; TRBD1 matches at 7 bases. Germline-derived CDR1 and CDR2 are KGHDR and SFDVKD. V lost 3 bases to trimming and J lost 4 bases; unmatched junction nucleotides: 6. This CDR3 comprises 15 residues. CDR3 sequence: CATSDAGTESDTQYF. The CDR3 DNA reads TGTGCCACCAGTGATGCCGGGACAGAATCAGATACGCAGTATTTT.

This chain links TRBV11-2 with TRBJ2-5; either TRBD1 or TRBD2 may supply D (5 bases each). The ends were cut back, 3 bases at V and 5 bases at J, with 16 bases in the middle. Germline-derived CDR1 and CDR2 are SGHAT and FQNNGV. The CDR3 consists of 15 residues. The CDR3 is CASSLSRGEWETQYF. The CDR3, as DNA: TGTGCCAGCAGCTTGAGCCGGGGCGAATGGGAGACCCAGTACTTC.

This clone has only one observation. The CDR3 DNA follows: TGTGCCACCAGTGATCGCAGGGAGCAGTACTTC. The encoded protein is CATSDRREQYF. The V and J genes are TRBV24-1 and TRBJ2-7; D is uncertain. This CDR3 spans 11 amino acids. V lost 3 bases to trimming and J lost 7 bases, with 6 bases between them. Germline V gene sequence: CDR1 KGHDR, CDR2 SFDVKD.

This clone was detected only a few times. The chain couples TRBV2 to TRBJ2-5, with D possibly being TRBD1 (5 bases). The germline V gene encodes CDR1 SNHLY and CDR2 FYNNEI. The V gene lost 1 base and the J gene lost 4 bases, with 13 bases spanning the gap. The CDR3 runs to 15 residues. CDR3: CASSEDVSRGETQYF. For the CDR3, the DNA is TGTGCCAGCAGTGAAGATGTCTCTAGGGGAGAGACCCAGTACTTC.

The V gene is TRBV28, the J gene TRBJ1-1, with D unresolved. The germline V and J ends were trimmed by 3 bases and 5 bases, with 7 bases remaining between them. CDR3 length: 12 amino acids. Germline-derived CDR1 and CDR2 are MDHEN and SYDVKM. CDR3 in amino acids: CASSFSWTEAFF. CDR3 bases: TGTGCCAGCAGTTTTTCTTGGACTGAAGCTTTCTTT. Full variable domain (outside the CDR3, taken from reference TRBV28 and TRBJ1-1): DVKVTQSSRYLVKRTGEKVFLECVQDMDHENMFWYRQDPGLGLRLIYFSYDVKMKEKGDIPEGYSVSREKKERFSLILESASTNQTSMYLCASSFSWTEAFFGQGTRLTVV.

The rearrangement uses TRBV6-2 or TRBV6-3 and TRBJ1-2; possible D gene TRBD1, 6 bases. This CDR3 has 16 amino acids. The V gene lost 2 bases and the J gene lost 4 bases, with 17 bases spanning the gap. Germline CDR1 MNHEY, CDR2 SVGEGT. CDR3 in amino acids: CASSYAYRVLAYGYTF. The CDR3 DNA reads TGTGCCAGCAGTTACGCCTACAGGGTTCTTGCCTATGGCTACACCTTC.

CDR3: CASSPQRVHRGVSNQPQHF. The DNA of the CDR3 is TGTGCCAGCTCACCACAGCGAGTTCACAGGGGGGTGAGCAATCAGCCCCAGCATTTT. V and J are TRBV18 and TRBJ1-5, with TRBD1 identical over 8 bases. The CDR3 contains 19 residues. In germline, CDR1 is KGHSH, CDR2 LQKENI. V gave up 1 base and J gave up 1 base; unmatched junction bases: 12.

V gene TRBV2 combines with J gene TRBJ1-1, with a tentative D call TRBD1 (6 bases). Germline CDR1 reads SNHLY; CDR2 reads FYNNEI. V gave up 10 bases and J gave up 8 bases, with 8 bases separating them. CDR3 length equals 9 residues. DNA for the CDR3: TGTGCCATGGGGACAGAAGCTTTCTTT. This gives the protein CAMGTEAFF.

The rearrangement links TRBV6-5 to TRBJ2-7, with a weak D call TRBD1 (6 bases). The CDR3 contains 15 residues. V dropped 4 bases and J dropped 5 bases, with 18 bases sitting between them. Germline CDR1 is MNHEY and CDR2 is SVGAGI. The CDR3 loop reads CASSSGVAQGNEQYF. The DNA of the CDR3 is TGTGCCAGCAGTTCAGGGGTTGCCCAAGGGAACGAGCAGTACTTC.

The V call is TRBV11-3, the J call TRBJ1-5; a weak D match, TRBD1 (6 bases). V lost 0 bases and J 10 bases, leaving 10 bases between the germline ends. The CDR3 runs 13 residues. CDR1 is SGHNT and CDR2 is YENEEA in the germline V gene. The CDR3 DNA reads TGTGCCAGCAGCTTAGATTCAGGGGAACCCCAGCATTTT. It is translated as CASSLDSGEPQHF.

The gene calls are TRBV19 and TRBJ2-3; D unresolved. Trimming removed 4 bases at V and 2 bases at J, with 7 bases between. The V gene's germline CDR1 is LNHDA and CDR2 SQIVND (reference sequence). The CDR3 contains 13 residues. The CDR3 coding sequence is TGTGCCAGTAGTAGGGAAAACACAGATACGCAGTATTTT. Its protein is CASSRENTDTQYF.

The rearrangement uses TRBV27 and TRBJ2-7; D ambiguous. Germline-derived CDR1 and CDR2 are MNHEY and SMNVEV (reference sequence). The V end lost 6 bases, the J end lost 7 bases, and 19 bases lay between the germline ends. The CDR3 covers 14 residues. Written as DNA, the CDR3 is TGTGCCAGCAGACCCATCGACGCGATTGGAGAGCAGTACTTC. This codes for CASRPIDAIGEQYF.

This chain uses TRBV7-9 with TRBJ1-2; no firm D call. V was trimmed by 5 bases and J by 2 bases, leaving 21 bases between them. The CDR3 sequence is 17 residues long. Germline loops: CDR1 SEHNR, CDR2 FQNEAQ (reference sequence). Here the CDR3 reads CASSASSWNRRNYGYTF. CDR3 nucleotide sequence: TGTGCCAGCAGCGCATCGTCATGGAACAGAAGAAACTATGGCTACACCTTC.

This rearrangement joins TRBV18 to TRBJ2-2; tentatively, D is TRBD1 (6 bases). V lost 0 bases and J 0 bases, leaving 8 bases between the germline ends. The CDR3 runs 16 residues. Per germline, CDR1 KGHSH and CDR2 LQKENI. The CDR3 DNA follows: TGTGCCAGCTCACCACCGGGACATTCGAACACCGGGGAGCTGTTTTTT. It is translated as CASSPPGHSNTGELFF.

The genes are TRBV15 and TRBJ2-7; D remains ambiguous. Trimming took off 7 bases at V and 2 bases at J, with 9 bases between the two ends. This CDR3 comprises 12 residues. Germline V gene lookup returns CDR1 LNHNV and CDR2 YYDKDF (reference sequence). The CDR3: CATTGQAYEQYF. The CDR3 nucleotides are TGTGCCACCACTGGGCAGGCCTACGAGCAGTACTTC.

The CDR3 here is CASTRWAKNIQYF. The CDR3 DNA reads as TGTGCCAGCACCCGGTGGGCCAAAAACATTCAGTACTTC. The chain carries TRBV21-1 and TRBJ2-4; TRBD2 was called by the table and not checked on the DNA. TRBV21-1 is a recognized pseudogene. The length of the CDR3 is 13 residues.

The rearrangement links TRBV5-1 to TRBJ2-7, with 7 nucleotides matching TRBD1. CDR1 is SGHRS and CDR2 is YFSETQ in the germline V gene. Trimming cost V 4 bases and J 2 bases; bases outside gene matches: 6. The CDR3 runs to 14 residues. As DNA, the CDR3 is TGCGCCAGCAGCACCCAGGGGGATACCTACGAGCAGTACTTC. Translated: CASSTQGDTYEQYF.

The rearrangement uses TRBV2 and TRBJ1-6; TRBD1 matches 7 bases. V gave up 9 bases and J gave up 8 bases; unmatched junction bases: 7. Germline CDR1 and CDR2: SNHLY and FYNNEI. The CDR3 has 13 residues. CDR3 DNA sequence: TGTGCCAGTGGGGGACAGACGGATTCACCCCTCCACTTT. It translates to CASGGQTDSPLHF.

This clone was seen once. This chain joins TRBV11-3 and TRBJ2-7; 13 bases are shared with TRBD2. Germline CDR1 and CDR2: SGHNT and YENEEA. This CDR3 contains 15 residues. V gave up 5 bases and J gave up 5 bases; unmatched junction bases: 6. The CDR3 bases are TGTGCCAGCAGCCCACCACTAGCGGGAGGGCACGAGCAGTACTTC. This translates into CASSPPLAGGHEQYF.